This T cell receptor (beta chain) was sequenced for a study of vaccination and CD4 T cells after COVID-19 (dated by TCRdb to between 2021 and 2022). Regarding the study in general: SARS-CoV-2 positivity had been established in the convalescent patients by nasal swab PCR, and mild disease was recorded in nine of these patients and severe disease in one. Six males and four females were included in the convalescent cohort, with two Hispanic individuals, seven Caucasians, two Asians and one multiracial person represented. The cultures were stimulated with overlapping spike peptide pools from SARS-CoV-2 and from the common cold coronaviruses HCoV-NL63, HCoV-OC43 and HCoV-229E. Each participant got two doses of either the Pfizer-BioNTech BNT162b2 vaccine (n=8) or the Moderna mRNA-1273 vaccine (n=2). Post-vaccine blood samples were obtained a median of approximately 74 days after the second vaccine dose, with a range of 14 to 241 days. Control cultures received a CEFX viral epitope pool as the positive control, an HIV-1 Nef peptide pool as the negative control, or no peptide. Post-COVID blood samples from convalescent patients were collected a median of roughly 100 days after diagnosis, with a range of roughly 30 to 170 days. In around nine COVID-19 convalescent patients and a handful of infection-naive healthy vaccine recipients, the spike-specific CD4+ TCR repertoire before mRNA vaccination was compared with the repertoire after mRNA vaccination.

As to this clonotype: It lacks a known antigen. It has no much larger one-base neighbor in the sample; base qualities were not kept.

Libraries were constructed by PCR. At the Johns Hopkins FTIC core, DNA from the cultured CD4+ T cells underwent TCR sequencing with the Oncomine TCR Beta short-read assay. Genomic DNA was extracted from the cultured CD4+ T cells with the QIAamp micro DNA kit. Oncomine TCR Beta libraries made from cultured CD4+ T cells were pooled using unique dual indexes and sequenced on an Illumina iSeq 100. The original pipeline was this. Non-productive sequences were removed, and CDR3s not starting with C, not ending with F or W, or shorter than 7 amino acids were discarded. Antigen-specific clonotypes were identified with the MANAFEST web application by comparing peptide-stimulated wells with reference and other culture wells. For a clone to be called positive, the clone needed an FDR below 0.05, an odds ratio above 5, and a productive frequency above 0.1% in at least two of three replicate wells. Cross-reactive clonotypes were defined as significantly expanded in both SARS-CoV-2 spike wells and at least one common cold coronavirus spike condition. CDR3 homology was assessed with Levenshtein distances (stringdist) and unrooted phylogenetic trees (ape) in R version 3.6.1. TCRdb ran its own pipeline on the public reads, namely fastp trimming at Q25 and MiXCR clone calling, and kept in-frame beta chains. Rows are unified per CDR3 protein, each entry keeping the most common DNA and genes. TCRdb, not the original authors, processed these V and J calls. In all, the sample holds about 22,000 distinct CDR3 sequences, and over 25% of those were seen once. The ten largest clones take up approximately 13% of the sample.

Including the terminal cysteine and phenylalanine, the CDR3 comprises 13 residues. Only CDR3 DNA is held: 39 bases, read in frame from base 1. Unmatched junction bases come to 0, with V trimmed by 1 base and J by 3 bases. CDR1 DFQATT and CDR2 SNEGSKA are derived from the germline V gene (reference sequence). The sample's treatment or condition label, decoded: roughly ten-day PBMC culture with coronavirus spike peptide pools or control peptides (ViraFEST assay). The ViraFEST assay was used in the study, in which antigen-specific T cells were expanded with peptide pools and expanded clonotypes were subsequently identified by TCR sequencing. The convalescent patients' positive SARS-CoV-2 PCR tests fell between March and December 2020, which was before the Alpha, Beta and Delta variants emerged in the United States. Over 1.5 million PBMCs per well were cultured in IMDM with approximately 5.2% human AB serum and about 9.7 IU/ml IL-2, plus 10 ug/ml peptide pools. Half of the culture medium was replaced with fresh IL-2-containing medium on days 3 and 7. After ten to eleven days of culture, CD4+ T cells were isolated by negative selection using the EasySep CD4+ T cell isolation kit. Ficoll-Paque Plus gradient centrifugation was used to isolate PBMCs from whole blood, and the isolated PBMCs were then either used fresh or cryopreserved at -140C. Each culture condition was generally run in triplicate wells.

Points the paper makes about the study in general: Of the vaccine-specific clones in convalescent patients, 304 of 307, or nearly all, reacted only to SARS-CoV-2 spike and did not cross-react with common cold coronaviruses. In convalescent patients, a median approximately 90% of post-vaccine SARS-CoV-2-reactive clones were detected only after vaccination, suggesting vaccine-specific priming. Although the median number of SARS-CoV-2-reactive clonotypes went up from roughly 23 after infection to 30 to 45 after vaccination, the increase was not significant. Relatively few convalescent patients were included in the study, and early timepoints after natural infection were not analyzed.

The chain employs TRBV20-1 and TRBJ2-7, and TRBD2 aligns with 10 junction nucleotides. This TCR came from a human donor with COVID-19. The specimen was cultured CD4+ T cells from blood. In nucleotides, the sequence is TGCAGTGCTAGAGCTAGCGGGGGCTACGAGCAGTACTTC. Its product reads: CSARASGGYEQYF.